This T cell receptor beta chain was sequenced for a study of CD8+CD57+ T cells in acquired aplastic anemia. Looking at the study overall: The study obtained an average of around 3.1 ug of DNA from sorted CD4+ and CD8+ cells. Study conclusions and caveats: No significant patient-versus-control difference appeared in CD8+ Simpson's diversity.

The template used for profiling TCR beta VDJ and CDR3 was genomic DNA. TCRdb ran MiXCR on the reads and lists one entry per CDR3 protein. The profile shows 100,000 to 150,000 distinct CDR3 sequences, less than 50% of them singletons. Patients picked for sequencing had shown CD8+CD57+ cell expansion detected by flow cytometry. This clonotype is a singleton in its sample. Its specificity is not known. One base away lies a much larger clone, so this may be a sequencing read error. This receptor was obtained from a human donor with aplastic anemia. The sample taken for sequencing was sorted CD4+, CD8+, or CD8+CD57+ T cells (not recorded which) from PBMCs.

The CDR3 loop reads CASGTPQSRYTEAFF. CDR3 nucleotide sequence: TGTGCCAGCGGCACCCCCCAGAGTCGATACACTGAAGCTTTCTTT. This chain links TRBV11-2 with TRBJ1-1, with no clear D. This CDR3 is built from 15 residues. V dropped 8 bases and J dropped 3 bases, with 19 bases sitting between them. CDR1 SGHAT and CDR2 FQNNGV come from the germline V gene.